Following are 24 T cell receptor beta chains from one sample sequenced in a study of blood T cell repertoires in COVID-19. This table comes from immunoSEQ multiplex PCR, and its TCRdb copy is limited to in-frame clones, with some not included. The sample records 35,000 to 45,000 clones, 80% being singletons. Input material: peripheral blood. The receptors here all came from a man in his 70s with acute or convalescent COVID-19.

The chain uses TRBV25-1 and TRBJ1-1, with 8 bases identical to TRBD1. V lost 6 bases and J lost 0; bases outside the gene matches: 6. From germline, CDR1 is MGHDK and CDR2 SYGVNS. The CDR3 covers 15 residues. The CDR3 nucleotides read TGTGCCAGCAGGGGGACAGGAAATTTGAACACTGAAGCTTTCTTT. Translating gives CASRGTGNLNTEAFF. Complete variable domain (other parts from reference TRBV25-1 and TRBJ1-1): EADIYQTPRYLVIGTGKKITLECSQTMGHDKMYWYQQDPGMELHLIHYSYGVNSTEKGDLSSESTVSRIRTEHFPLTLESARPSHTSQYLCASRGTGNLNTEAFFGQGTRLTVV.

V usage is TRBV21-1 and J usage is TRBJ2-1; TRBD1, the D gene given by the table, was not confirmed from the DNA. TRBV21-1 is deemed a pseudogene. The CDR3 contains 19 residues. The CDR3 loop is CASSKVDRRLISSYNEQFF. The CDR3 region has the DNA TGTGCCAGCAGCAAAGTGGACAGGAGGCTTATTAGCTCCTACAATGAGCAGTTCTTC.

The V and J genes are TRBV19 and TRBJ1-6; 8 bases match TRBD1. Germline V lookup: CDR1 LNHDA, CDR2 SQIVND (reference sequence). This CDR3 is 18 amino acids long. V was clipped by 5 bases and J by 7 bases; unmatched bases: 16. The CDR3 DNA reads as TGTGCCAGTAGTGAGACAGGGGAAGTGCTCTGGGTCAATTCACCCCTCCACTTT. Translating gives CASSETGEVLWVNSPLHF.

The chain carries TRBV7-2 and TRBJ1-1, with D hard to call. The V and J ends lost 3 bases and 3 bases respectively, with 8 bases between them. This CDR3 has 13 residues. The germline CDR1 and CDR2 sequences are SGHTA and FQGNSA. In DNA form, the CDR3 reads TGTGCCAGCAGCTTTATGTATGACACTGAAGCTTTCTTT. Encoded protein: CASSFMYDTEAFF.

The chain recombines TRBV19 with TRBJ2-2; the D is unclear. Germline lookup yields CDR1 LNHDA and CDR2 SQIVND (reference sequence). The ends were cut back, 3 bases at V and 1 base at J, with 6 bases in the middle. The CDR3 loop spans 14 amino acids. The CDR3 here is CASSMNRNTGELFF. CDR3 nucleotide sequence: TGTGCCAGTAGTATGAACAGGAACACCGGGGAGCTGTTTTTT.

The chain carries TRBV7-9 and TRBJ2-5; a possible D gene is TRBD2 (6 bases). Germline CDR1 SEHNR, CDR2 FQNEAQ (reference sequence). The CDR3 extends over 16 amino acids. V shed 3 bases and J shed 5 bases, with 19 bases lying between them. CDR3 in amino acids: CASSFGVWAGRETQYF. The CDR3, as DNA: TGTGCCAGCAGCTTTGGAGTATGGGCGGGGCGTGAGACCCAGTACTTC.

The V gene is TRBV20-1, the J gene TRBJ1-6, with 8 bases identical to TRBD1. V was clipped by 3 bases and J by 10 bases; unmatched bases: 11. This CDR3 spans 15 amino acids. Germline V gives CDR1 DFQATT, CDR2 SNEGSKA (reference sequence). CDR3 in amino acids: CSASEGPGGDSPLHF. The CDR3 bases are TGCAGTGCTAGTGAGGGTCCAGGGGGCGACTCACCCCTCCACTTT.

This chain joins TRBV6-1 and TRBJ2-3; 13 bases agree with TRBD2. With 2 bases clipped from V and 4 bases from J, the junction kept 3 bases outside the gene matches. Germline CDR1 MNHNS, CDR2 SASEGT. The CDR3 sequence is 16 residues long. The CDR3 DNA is TGTGCCAGCAGTGAAACTAGCGGGGGGGCCTCAGATACGCAGTATTTT. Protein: CASSETSGGASDTQYF.

The CDR3: CASSLVGGFNSPLHF. The CDR3, as DNA: TGTGCCAGCAGCTTAGTGGGGGGGTTCAATTCACCCCTCCACTTT. This chain links TRBV7-9 with TRBJ1-6, with D perhaps TRBD1 (5 bases). The CDR3 is 15 residues long. V was clipped by 1 base and J by 7 bases, with 11 bases between them. CDR1 and CDR2 from the germline V gene are SEHNR and FQNEAQ (reference sequence).

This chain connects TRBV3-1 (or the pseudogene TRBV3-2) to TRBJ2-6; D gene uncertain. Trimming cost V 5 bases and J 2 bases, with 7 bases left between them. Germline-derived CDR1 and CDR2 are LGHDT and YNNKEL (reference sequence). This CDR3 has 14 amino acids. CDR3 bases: TGTGCCAGCAGCATATCCCCTGGGGCCAACGTCCTGACTTTC. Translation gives CASSISPGANVLTF.

For the CDR3, the DNA is TGTGCCAGCAGTGACCGTTGGGGGGTAGCCCTCAATGAGCAGTTCTTC. Amino acids: CASSDRWGVALNEQFF. V is TRBV6-4 and J is TRBJ2-1; tentative D call: TRBD2 (6 bases). Trimming removed 2 bases from V and 6 bases from J, with 17 bases in between. This CDR3 contains 16 residues. The germline gives CDR1 MRHNA, CDR2 SNTAGT.

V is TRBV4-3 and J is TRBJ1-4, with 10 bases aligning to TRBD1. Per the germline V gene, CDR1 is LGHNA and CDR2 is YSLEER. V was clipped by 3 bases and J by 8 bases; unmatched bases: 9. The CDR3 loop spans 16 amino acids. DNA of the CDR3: TGCGCCAGCAGCCAGTTCAATCGACAGGGGGCGGAAAAACTGTTTTTT. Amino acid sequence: CASSQFNRQGAEKLFF.

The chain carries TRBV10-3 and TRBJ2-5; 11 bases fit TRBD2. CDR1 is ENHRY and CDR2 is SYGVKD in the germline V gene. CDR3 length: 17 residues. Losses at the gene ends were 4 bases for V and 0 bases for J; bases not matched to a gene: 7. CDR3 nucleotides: TGTGCCATCAGTGGAGCCCCGGGACTAGCGGACCAAGAGACCCAGTACTTC. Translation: CAISGAPGLADQETQYF.

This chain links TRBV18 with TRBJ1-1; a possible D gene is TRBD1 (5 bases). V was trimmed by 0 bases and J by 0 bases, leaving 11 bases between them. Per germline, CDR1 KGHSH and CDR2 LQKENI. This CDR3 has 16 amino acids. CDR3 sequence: CASSPPGDFLNTEAFF. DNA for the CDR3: TGTGCCAGCTCACCACCGGGGGACTTTTTGAACACTGAAGCTTTCTTT.

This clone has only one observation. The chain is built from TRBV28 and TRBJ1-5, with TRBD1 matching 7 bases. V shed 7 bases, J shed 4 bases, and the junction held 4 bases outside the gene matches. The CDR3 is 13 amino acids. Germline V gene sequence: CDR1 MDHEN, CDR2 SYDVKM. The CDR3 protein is CASTVRGNQPQHF. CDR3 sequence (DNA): TGTGCCAGCACTGTCAGGGGGAATCAGCCCCAGCATTTT. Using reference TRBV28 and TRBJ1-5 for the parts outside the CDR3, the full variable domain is DVKVTQSSRYLVKRTGEKVFLECVQDMDHENMFWYRQDPGLGLRLIYFSYDVKMKEKGDIPEGYSVSREKKERFSLILESASTNQTSMYLCASTVRGNQPQHFGDGTRLSIL.

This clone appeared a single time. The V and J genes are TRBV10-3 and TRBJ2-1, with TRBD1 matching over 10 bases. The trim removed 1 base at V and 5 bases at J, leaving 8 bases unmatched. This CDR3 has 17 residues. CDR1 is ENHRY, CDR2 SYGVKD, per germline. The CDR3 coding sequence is TGTGCCATCAGTGAGTTCAGGGACAGGGGTCCCCACAATGAGCAGTTCTTC. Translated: CAISEFRDRGPHNEQFF.

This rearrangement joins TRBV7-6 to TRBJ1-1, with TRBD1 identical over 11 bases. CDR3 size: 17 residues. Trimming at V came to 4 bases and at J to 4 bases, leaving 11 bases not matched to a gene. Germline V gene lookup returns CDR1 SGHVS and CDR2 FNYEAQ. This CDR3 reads CASSSMIGQGAPTEAFF. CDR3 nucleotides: TGTGCCAGCAGCTCTATGATAGGACAGGGGGCCCCCACTGAAGCTTTCTTT.

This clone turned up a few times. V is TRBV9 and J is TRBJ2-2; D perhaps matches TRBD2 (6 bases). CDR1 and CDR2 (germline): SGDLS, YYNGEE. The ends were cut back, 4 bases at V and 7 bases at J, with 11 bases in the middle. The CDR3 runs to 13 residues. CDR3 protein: CASSTSRSGELFF. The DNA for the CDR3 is TGTGCCAGCAGCACTAGCCGTAGCGGGGAGCTGTTTTTT.

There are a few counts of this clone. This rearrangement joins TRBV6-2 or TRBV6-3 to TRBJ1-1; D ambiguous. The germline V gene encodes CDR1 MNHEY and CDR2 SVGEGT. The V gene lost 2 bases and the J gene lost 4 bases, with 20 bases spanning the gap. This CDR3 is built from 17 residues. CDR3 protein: CASSYPLGSLRGTEAFF. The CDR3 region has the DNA TGTGCCAGCAGTTACCCACTAGGGTCCCTTCGCGGCACTGAAGCTTTCTTT.

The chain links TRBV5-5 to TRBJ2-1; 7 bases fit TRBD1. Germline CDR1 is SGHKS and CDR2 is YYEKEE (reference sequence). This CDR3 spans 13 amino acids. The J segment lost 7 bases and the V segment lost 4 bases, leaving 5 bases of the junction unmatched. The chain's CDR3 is CASSPGTENEQFF. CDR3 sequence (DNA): TGTGCCAGCAGCCCCGGGACAGAAAATGAGCAGTTCTTC.

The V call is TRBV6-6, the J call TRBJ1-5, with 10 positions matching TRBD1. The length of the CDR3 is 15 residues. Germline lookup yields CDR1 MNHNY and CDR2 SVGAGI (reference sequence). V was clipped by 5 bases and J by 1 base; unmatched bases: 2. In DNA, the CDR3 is TGTGCCAGCAGTCGGGACAGGGGAAGCAATCAGCCCCAGCATTTT. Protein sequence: CASSRDRGSNQPQHF.

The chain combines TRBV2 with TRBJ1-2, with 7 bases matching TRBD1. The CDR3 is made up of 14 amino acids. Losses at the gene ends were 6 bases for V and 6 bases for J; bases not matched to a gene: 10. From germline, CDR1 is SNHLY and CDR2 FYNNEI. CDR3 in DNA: TGTGCCAGCAGAGGCTATCGGGACAGACATGGCTACACCTTC. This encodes CASRGYRDRHGYTF.

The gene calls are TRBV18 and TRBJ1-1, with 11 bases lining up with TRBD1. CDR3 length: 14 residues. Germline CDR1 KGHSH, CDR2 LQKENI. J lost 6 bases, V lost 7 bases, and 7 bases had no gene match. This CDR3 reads CASFTGTGGAEAFF. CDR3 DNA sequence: TGTGCCAGCTTTACCGGGACAGGGGGAGCTGAAGCTTTCTTT.

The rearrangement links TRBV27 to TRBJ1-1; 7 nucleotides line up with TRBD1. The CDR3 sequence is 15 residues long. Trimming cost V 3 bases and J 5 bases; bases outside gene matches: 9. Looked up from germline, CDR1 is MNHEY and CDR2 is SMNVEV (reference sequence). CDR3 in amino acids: CASSFYRTGRTEAFF. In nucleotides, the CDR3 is TGTGCCAGCAGTTTCTATCGGACAGGACGGACTGAAGCTTTCTTT.